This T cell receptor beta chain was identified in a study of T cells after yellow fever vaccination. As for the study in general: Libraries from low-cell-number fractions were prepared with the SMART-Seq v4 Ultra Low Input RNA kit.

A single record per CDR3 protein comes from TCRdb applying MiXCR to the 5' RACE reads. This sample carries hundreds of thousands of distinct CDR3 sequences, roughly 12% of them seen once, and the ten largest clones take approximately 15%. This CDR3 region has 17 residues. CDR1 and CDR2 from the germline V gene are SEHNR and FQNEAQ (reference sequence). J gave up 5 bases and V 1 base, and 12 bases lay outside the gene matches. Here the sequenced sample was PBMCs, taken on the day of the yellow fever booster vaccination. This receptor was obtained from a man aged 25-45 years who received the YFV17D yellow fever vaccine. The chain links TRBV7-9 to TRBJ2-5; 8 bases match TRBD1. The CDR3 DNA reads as TGTGCCAGCAGCTTAGACGTGCTAGGGACAGGTGACGAGACCCAGTACTTC. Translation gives CASSLDVLGTGDETQYF.